Listed below are T cell receptor beta chains from one sample, sequenced in a study of T cells in Graves' hyperthyroidism and ophthalmopathy. TCRdb re-derived calls from the multiplex PCR reads in MiXCR, one entry per CDR3 protein. The sample has about 330,000 distinct CDR3 sequences, roughly an eighth seen once. Sequenced: blood. The receptors here all came from a woman in her thirties or forties with Graves' ophthalmopathy. CDR3s include the opening cysteine and the closing phenylalanine or tryptophan. Fields, in order: CDR3 DNA, CDR3 protein, D gene, J gene, V gene, clone size. The D gene is left open where the match is weak. Clone size is stated in some rows and not others, as once, few, many or a class when expanded.

TGCAGCGTTGAAGATCTTCTTAGGCGGGAGGGCCCAGTCTTC | CSVEDLLRREGPVF | TRBD2 | TRBJ2-5 | TRBV29-1 | few
TGTGCCAGCAGCTTCGGGGCAACCGGGGATACGCAGTATTTT | CASSFGATGDTQYF | - | TRBJ2-3 | TRBV11-2 | many
TGTGCCAGCAGTTTTAGCGTATACGGTGCAGATACGCAGTATTTT | CASSFSVYGADTQYF | - | TRBJ2-3 | TRBV27 | few
TGCAGCGTTCGGGGTGGCTCGCGGTATGAGCAGTTCTTC | CSVRGGSRYEQFF | - | TRBJ2-1 | TRBV29-1 | many
TGTGCCAGCAGCCCGACACCCGGGGGGGATACGCAGTATTTT | CASSPTPGGDTQYF | TRBD2 | TRBJ2-3 | TRBV5-6 | few
TGTGCCAGCAGCGAGGGTTCGGTGGGAGCTTTCTTT | CASSEGSVGAFF | - | TRBJ1-1 | TRBV6-1 | many
TGTGCCAGCAGCCGTACAGGGGGTGCGTCCTACGAGCAGTACTTC | CASSRTGGASYEQYF | TRBD1 | TRBJ2-7 | TRBV7-2 | many
TGTGCCAGCAGCTACCAAAGGACAGGGGGGGGAGATACGCAGTATTTT | CASSYQRTGGGDTQYF | TRBD1 | TRBJ2-3 | TRBV7-9 | many
TGTGCCTGGAGTCACGGACTAGCGGGGTACAATGAGCAGTTCTTC | CAWSHGLAGYNEQFF | TRBD2 | TRBJ2-1 | TRBV30 | -
TGTGCCAGCAGCTTACAGGGGCGGGCAGATACGCAGTATTTT | CASSLQGRADTQYF | TRBD1 | TRBJ2-3 | TRBV5-6 | -
TGTGCCAGCAGCCCCCAACAGGGGTACGAGCAGTACTTC | CASSPQQGYEQYF | TRBD1 | TRBJ2-7 | TRBV3-1 | many
TGTGCCAGTAGTACCCAGGGGTCCGGGGAGCTGTTTTTT | CASSTQGSGELFF | - | TRBJ2-2 | TRBV19 | many
TGTGCCAGCAGCCCCGACAGGGGCGGCTACGAGCAGTACTTC | CASSPDRGGYEQYF | TRBD1 | TRBJ2-7 | TRBV7-9 | -
TGTGCCAGCAGCTTCTTCAGGACAGGGTACAATGAGCAGTTCTTC | CASSFFRTGYNEQFF | TRBD1 | TRBJ2-1 | TRBV5-5 | -
TGCAGTGCTCCCCGGGACAGATCTAACTATGGCTACACCTTC | CSAPRDRSNYGYTF | TRBD1 | TRBJ1-2 | TRBV20-1 | many
TGTGCCAGCAGTCGGGACAGATACTACGAGCAGTACTTC | CASSRDRYYEQYF | TRBD1 | TRBJ2-7 | TRBV6-1 | many
TGTGCCATCGGGGGGGCAGGGGGCGAGGAGCAGTACTTC | CAIGGAGGEEQYF | - | TRBJ2-7 | TRBV27 | -
TGTGCCAGCAGCCAAGCTGGGGGGGGGACCTATGGCTACACCTTC | CASSQAGGGTYGYTF | - | TRBJ1-2 | TRBV14 | few
TGTGCCAGCAAGGGACGGGGAGGCACAGATACGCAGTATTTT | CASKGRGGTDTQYF | - | TRBJ2-3 | TRBV6-1 | many
TGTGCCAGCAGCCAAGGACAGGGCTTTCGGGAGCAGTACTTC | CASSQGQGFREQYF | TRBD1 | TRBJ2-7 | TRBV12-3/TRBV12-4 | -
TGTGCCAGCAGTTCGAGACAGGGGTTCGTTTACAATGAGCAGTTCTTC | CASSSRQGFVYNEQFF | TRBD1 | TRBJ2-1 | TRBV27 | many
TGCAGCGTCCGAGATCTGTGGGAGTACAATGAGCAGTTCTTC | CSVRDLWEYNEQFF | - | TRBJ2-1 | TRBV29-1 | many
TGTGCCAGCTCAGACCAGACCGAGACCCAGTACTTC | CASSDQTETQYF | - | TRBJ2-5 | TRBV18 | many
TGTGCCACCAACCTAGGGGCCTACGAGCAGTACTTC | CATNLGAYEQYF | - | TRBJ2-7 | TRBV6-1 | -
TGTGCCAGCAGCTCCCGCCCCGAAGAAAAACTGTTTTTT | CASSSRPEEKLFF | - | TRBJ1-4 | TRBV3-1 | few
TGTGCCAGCAGTTTAACAGCGGGGGGACTCCACAATGAGCAGTTCTTC | CASSLTAGGLHNEQFF | TRBD2 | TRBJ2-1 | TRBV28 | many
TGTGCCAGCAGTTTTGGTGGGACATCCTACGAGCAGTACTTC | CASSFGGTSYEQYF | - | TRBJ2-7 | TRBV12-3/TRBV12-4 | many
TGTGCCAGCAGTCAGGAGAACAATGAGCAGTTCTTC | CASSQENNEQFF | - | TRBJ2-1 | TRBV6-1 | few
TGTGCCAGCCGACAGGGGTGGGGGAGCAATCAGCCCCAGCATTTT | CASRQGWGSNQPQHF | TRBD1 | TRBJ1-5 | TRBV28 | few
TGCGCCAGCAGGCGGACAGGGGGCGCCTTGGCACCCCTCCACTTT | CASRRTGGALAPLHF | TRBD1 | TRBJ1-6 | TRBV4-1 | few